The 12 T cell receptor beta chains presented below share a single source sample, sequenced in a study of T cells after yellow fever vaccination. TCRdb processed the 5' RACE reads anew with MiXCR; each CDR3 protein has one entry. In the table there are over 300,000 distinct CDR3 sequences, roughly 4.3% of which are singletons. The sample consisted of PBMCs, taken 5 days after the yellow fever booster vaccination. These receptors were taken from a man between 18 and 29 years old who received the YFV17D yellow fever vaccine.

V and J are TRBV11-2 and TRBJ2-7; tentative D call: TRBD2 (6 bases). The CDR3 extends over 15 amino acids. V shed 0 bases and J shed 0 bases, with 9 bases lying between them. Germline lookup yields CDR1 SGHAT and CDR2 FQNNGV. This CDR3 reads CASSLEGGSSYEQYF. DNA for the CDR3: TGTGCCAGCAGCTTAGAAGGAGGGAGCTCCTACGAGCAGTACTTC.

CDR3 residues: CASSPGQGGNEQFF. CDR3 in DNA: TGTGCCAGCTCACCTGGACAGGGCGGCAATGAGCAGTTCTTC. V usage is TRBV18 and J usage is TRBJ2-1; 8 bases align to TRBD1. Germline trimming cut 3 bases from V and 6 bases from J; bases unmatched to any gene: 4. The CDR3 loop spans 14 amino acids. Germline-derived CDR1 and CDR2 are KGHSH and LQKENI. Full variable domain (outside the CDR3, taken from reference TRBV18 and TRBJ2-1): NAGVMQNPRHLVRRRGQEARLRCSPMKGHSHVYWYRQLPEEGLKFMVYLQKENIIDESGMPKERFSAEFPKEGPSILRIQQVVRGDSAAYFCASSPGQGGNEQFFGPGTRLTVL.

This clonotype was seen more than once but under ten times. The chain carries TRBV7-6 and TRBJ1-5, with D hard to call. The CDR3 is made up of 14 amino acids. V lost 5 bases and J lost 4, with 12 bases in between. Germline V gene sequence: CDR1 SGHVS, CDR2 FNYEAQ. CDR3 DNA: TGTGCCAGCAGCGAATCAAATGGGAATCAGCCCCAGCATTTT. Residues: CASSESNGNQPQHF. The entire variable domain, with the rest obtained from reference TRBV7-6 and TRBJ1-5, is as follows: GAGVSQSPRYKVTKRGQDVALRCDPISGHVSLYWYRQALGQGPEFLTYFNYEAQQDKSGLPNDRFSAERPEGSISTLTIQRTEQRDSAMYRCASSESNGNQPQHFGDGTRLSIL.

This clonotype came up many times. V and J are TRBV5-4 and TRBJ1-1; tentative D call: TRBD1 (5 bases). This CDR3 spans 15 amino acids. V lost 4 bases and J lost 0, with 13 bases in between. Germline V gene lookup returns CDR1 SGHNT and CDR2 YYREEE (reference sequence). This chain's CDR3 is CASSPGGTLNTEAFF. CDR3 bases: TGTGCCAGCAGCCCCGGGGGGACCCTGAACACTGAAGCTTTCTTT.

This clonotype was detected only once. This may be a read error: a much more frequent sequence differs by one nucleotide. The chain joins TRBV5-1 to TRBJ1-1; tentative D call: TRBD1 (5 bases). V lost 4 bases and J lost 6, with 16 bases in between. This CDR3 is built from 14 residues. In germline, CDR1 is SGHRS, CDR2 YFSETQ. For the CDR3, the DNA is TGCGCCAGCAGCCCCCGGGACTCCAACCCTGAAGCTTTCTTT. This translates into CASSPRDSNPEAFF.

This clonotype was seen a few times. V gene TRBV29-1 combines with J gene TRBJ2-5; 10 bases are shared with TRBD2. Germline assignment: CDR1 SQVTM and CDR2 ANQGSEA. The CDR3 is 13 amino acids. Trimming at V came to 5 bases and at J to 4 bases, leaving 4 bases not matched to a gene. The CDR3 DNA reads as TGCAGCGTTATAGCGGGGGGAGGAGAGACCCAGTACTTC. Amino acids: CSVIAGGGETQYF.

CDR3 in amino acids: CASSVIRVRGNIQYF. CDR3 in DNA: TGTGCCAGCAGCGTAATTCGGGTGAGGGGAAACATTCAGTACTTC. This chain joins TRBV9 and TRBJ2-4; D could derive from TRBD1 or TRBD2 (5 bases each). V was cut by 1 base and J by 6 bases, with 14 bases left in between. The V gene's germline CDR1 is SGDLS and CDR2 YYNGEE. This CDR3 has 15 residues.

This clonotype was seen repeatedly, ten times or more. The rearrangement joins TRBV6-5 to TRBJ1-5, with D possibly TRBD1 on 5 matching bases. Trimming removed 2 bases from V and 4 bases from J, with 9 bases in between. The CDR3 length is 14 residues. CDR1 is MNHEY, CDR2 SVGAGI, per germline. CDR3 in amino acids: CASSYGAENQPQHF. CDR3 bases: TGTGCCAGCAGTTACGGGGCAGAAAATCAGCCCCAGCATTTT.

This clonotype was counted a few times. The CDR3 region has the DNA TGTGCCAGTAGTACCCCCGGGGAGACCCAGTACTTC. Its protein product is CASSTPGETQYF. The genes are TRBV19 and TRBJ2-5, with D uncertain. CDR3 length: 12 amino acids. Per the germline V gene, CDR1 is LNHDA and CDR2 is SQIVND (reference sequence). V lost 4 bases and J 5 bases, leaving 8 bases between the germline ends.

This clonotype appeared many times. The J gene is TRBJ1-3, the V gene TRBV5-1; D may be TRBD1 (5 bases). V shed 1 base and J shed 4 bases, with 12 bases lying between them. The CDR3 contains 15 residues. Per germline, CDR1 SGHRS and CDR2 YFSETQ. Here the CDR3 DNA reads TGCGCCAGCAGCTTGCAGGGAATGAGCGGAAACACCATATATTTT. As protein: CASSLQGMSGNTIYF.

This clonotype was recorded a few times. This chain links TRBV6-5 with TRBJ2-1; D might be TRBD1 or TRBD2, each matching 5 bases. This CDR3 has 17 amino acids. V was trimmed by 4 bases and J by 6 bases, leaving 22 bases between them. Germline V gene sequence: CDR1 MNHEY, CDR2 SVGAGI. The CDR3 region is CASSSGSGAHPGNEQFF. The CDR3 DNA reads TGTGCCAGCAGTTCCGGCTCCGGGGCCCATCCGGGCAATGAGCAGTTCTTC.

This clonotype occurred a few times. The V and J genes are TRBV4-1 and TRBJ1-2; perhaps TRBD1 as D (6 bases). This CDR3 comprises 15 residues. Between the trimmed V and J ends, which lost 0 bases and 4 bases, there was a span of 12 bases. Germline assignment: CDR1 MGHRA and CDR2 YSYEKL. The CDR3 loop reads CASSQDWGRGYGYTF. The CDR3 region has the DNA TGCGCCAGCAGCCAAGATTGGGGGCGCGGCTATGGCTACACCTTC.